The 20 T cell receptor beta chains given below trace back to one sample, sequenced in a study of T cells in Graves' hyperthyroidism and ophthalmopathy. TCR beta CDR3 regions were amplified from RNA. The HTBI primer set served for first-round RT-PCR of the TCR CDR3. TCRdb re-called the multiplex PCR reads with MiXCR, one entry per CDR3 protein. The sample lists about 640,000 distinct CDR3 sequences, around 21% occurring once. Sequenced material: blood. The receptor source for this set is a young man with Graves' ophthalmopathy.

This clonotype was counted a few times. The V call is TRBV4-2, the J call TRBJ1-5, with D maybe TRBD1 (5 bases). The CDR3 is 16 residues long. V lost 2 bases to trimming and J lost 4 bases, with 15 bases between them. The germline CDR1 and CDR2 sequences are LGHNA and YNFKEQ. CDR3 DNA: TGTGCCAGCAGCCAAAGTGGGGCAGGGAAGAATCAGCCCCAGCATTTT. Translating gives CASSQSGAGKNQPQHF.

V and J are TRBV5-5 and TRBJ1-4, with D unclear. The germline V gene has CDR1 SGHKS and CDR2 YYEKEE (reference sequence). Trimming cost V 0 bases and J 4 bases, with 7 bases left between them. The CDR3 runs 14 residues. Here the CDR3 DNA reads TGTGCCAGCAGCTTGGGCAGTAATAATGAAAAACTGTTTTTT. Amino acid sequence: CASSLGSNNEKLFF.

There are many counts of this clonotype. V is TRBV3-1 and J is TRBJ2-1; the D gene is possibly TRBD2 (6 bases). The germline V gene encodes CDR1 LGHDT and CDR2 YNNKEL (reference sequence). Trimming left V 0 bases short and J 13 bases short, with 16 bases between. The CDR3 sequence is 14 residues long. CDR3 coding DNA: TGTGCCAGCAGCCAAGACCCCCTAGCGAGTGTCCAGTTCTTC. Translated: CASSQDPLASVQFF.

This clonotype was picked up many times. The chain uses TRBV5-1 and TRBJ1-6; D is undetermined. Deletions cut 2 bases from V and 5 bases from J, with 8 bases between. There are 14 residues in the CDR3. CDR1 and CDR2 (germline): SGHRS, YFSETQ. CDR3: CASSFGRDNSPLHF. DNA of the CDR3: TGCGCCAGCAGCTTCGGGAGAGATAATTCACCCCTCCACTTT.

This clonotype showed up just a few times. The chain uses TRBV20-1 and TRBJ2-3; 13 nucleotides match TRBD2. V was clipped by 6 bases and J by 0 bases; unmatched bases: 18. The CDR3 sequence is 20 residues long. Germline CDR1 reads DFQATT; CDR2 reads SNEGSKA (reference sequence). CDR3 in DNA: TGCAGTGCAGGCCCCGGGACTAGCGGGACCGCTATGACTAGCACAGATACGCAGTATTTT. Amino acid sequence: CSAGPGTSGTAMTSTDTQYF.

This clonotype was seen at least ten times. In nucleotides, the CDR3 is TGCGCCAGCAGCGGACTCCCAGGGGAGGGGAATGAGCAGTTCTTC. Its protein product is CASSGLPGEGNEQFF. The gene calls are TRBV5-1 and TRBJ2-1, with D possibly being TRBD2 (7 bases). Per germline, CDR1 SGHRS and CDR2 YFSETQ. The ends were cut back, 4 bases at V and 7 bases at J, with 18 bases in the middle. This CDR3 has 15 residues.

This clonotype was found a few times. The gene calls are TRBV5-1 and TRBJ2-7, with 7 bases that match TRBD2. The CDR3 runs to 15 residues. V shed 1 base and J 7 bases; nucleotides not matched to a gene: 11. Germline V gene lookup returns CDR1 SGHRS and CDR2 YFSETQ. As DNA, the CDR3 is TGCGCCAGCAGCTTGTCGGCGGGAGCCATCGGAGAGCAGTACTTC. This gives the protein CASSLSAGAIGEQYF.

This chain uses TRBV4-1 with TRBJ2-7, with 10 positions matching TRBD2. The V and J ends lost 4 bases and 3 bases, in that order; junction bases with no gene match: 9. The CDR3 consists of 16 residues. CDR1 and CDR2 from the germline V gene are MGHRA and YSYEKL. The CDR3 protein is CASSPGPGTSDYEQYF. In DNA form, the CDR3 reads TGCGCCAGCAGCCCCGGCCCAGGGACTAGCGACTACGAGCAGTACTTC.

V and J are TRBV7-9 and TRBJ1-1; 8 nucleotides agree with TRBD1. J was trimmed by 4 bases and V by 5 bases; bases with no gene match: 12. The CDR3 extends over 16 amino acids. Per germline, CDR1 SEHNR and CDR2 FQNEAQ (reference sequence). The CDR3: CASSPTGRGLGTEAFF. The CDR3 DNA reads TGTGCCAGCAGCCCTACGGGCAGGGGGCTCGGCACTGAAGCTTTCTTT.

This clonotype appeared many times. The chain carries TRBV2 and TRBJ2-7, with 7 bases fitting TRBD1. The germline V gene encodes CDR1 SNHLY and CDR2 FYNNEI. The CDR3 loop spans 14 amino acids. Trimming at V came to 2 bases and at J to 4 bases, leaving 5 bases not matched to a gene. CDR3 DNA sequence: TGTGCCAGCAGTGAATTTAGGGGGCAATACGAGCAGTACTTC. It is translated as CASSEFRGQYEQYF.

This chain connects TRBV24-1 to TRBJ2-3; the match to TRBD2 covers 7 bases. The junction had 12 bases not matched to a gene; V was cut back by 3 bases and J by 4 bases. This CDR3 region has 17 residues. Germline lookup yields CDR1 KGHDR and CDR2 SFDVKD. The CDR3 here is CATSDTSAAGEPDTQYF. CDR3 DNA sequence: TGTGCCACCAGTGATACTTCTGCGGCGGGAGAACCAGATACGCAGTATTTT.

Regarding this clonotype: This clone may be a read error of a much larger clone one base away. This sequence joins TRBV28 and TRBJ2-3; the match to TRBD2 covers 10 bases. Per the germline V gene, CDR1 is MDHEN and CDR2 is SYDVKM. The CDR3 sequence is 16 residues long. As DNA, the CDR3 is TGTGCCGGCAGCCTAGGGCTAGCGGGAGATAGAGATACGCAGTATTTT. Its translation: CAGSLGLAGDRDTQYF.

V gene TRBV30 combines with J gene TRBJ1-2; D is perhaps TRBD1 (5 bases). Deletions cut 5 bases from V and 1 base from J, with 8 bases between. The V gene's germline CDR1 is GTSNPN and CDR2 SVGIG (reference sequence). This CDR3 has 12 amino acids. CDR3 in DNA: TGTGCCTGGGGCCAGGGTAACTATGGCTACACCTTC. This translates into CAWGQGNYGYTF.

This clonotype came up many times. The CDR3 DNA is TGTGCCAGCAGCTTAGCCAATTCACAAGCAGATACGCAGTATTTT. It yields the protein CASSLANSQADTQYF. V gene TRBV7-9 combines with J gene TRBJ2-3; D uncertain. V lost 0 bases to trimming and J lost 4 bases, with 11 bases between them. This CDR3 has 15 amino acids. Germline assignment: CDR1 SEHNR and CDR2 FQNEAQ (reference sequence).

This clonotype appeared a few times. The V gene is TRBV27, the J gene TRBJ1-6, with 7 positions matching TRBD1. The ends lost 6 bases at V and 10 bases at J; junction bases unmatched: 21. This CDR3 contains 18 residues. Looked up from germline, CDR1 is MNHEY and CDR2 is SMNVEV (reference sequence). In DNA, the CDR3 is TGTGCCAGCAGGCAGTTCGGAATTGGACAGGAGCTAGGGTCACCCCTCCACTTT. Its protein is CASRQFGIGQELGSPLHF.

This chain links TRBV7-2 with TRBJ2-1, with D perhaps TRBD1 (6 bases). CDR1 SGHTA and CDR2 FQGNSA come from the germline V gene. The CDR3 totals 16 residues. The germline V and J ends were trimmed by 2 bases and 12 bases, with 23 bases remaining between them. The CDR3 nucleotides read TGTGCCAGCAGCTTACATTTAGGGGGTACCTATGGTGGGCAGTTCTTC. Protein sequence: CASSLHLGGTYGGQFF.

The count of this clonotype is one. The V call is TRBV7-3, the J call TRBJ2-2; D is unresolved. CDR1 and CDR2 (germline): SGHTA, FQGTGA. The CDR3 has 12 residues. V lost 4 bases and J lost 16, with 16 bases in between. CDR3 in amino acids: CASSYESGLPFF. Written as DNA, the CDR3 is TGTGCCAGCAGCTACGAGTCCGGGTTACCGTTTTTT.

This clonotype was detected many times. The chain combines TRBV11-2 with TRBJ2-7; a possible D gene is TRBD2 (6 bases). The V and J ends lost 0 bases and 6 bases respectively, with 9 bases between them. The germline V gene has CDR1 SGHAT and CDR2 FQNNGV. The length of the CDR3 is 13 residues. The chain's CDR3 is CASSLELAGEQYF. The DNA of the CDR3 is TGTGCCAGCAGCTTAGAACTAGCTGGCGAGCAGTACTTC.

The CDR3 sequence is CAWKGPGSSYEQYF. CDR3 nucleotide sequence: TGTGCCTGGAAAGGGCCAGGCAGCTCCTACGAGCAGTACTTC. The chain couples TRBV30 to TRBJ2-7; no clear D gene. Trimming cost V 4 bases and J 0 bases, with 13 bases left between them. Germline values: CDR1 GTSNPN, CDR2 SVGIG (reference sequence). The CDR3 extends over 14 amino acids.

The table lists this clonotype with many counts. The chain links TRBV5-8 to TRBJ2-7, with a tentative D call TRBD1 (6 bases). The CDR3 totals 14 residues. Germline values: CDR1 SGHTS, CDR2 YDEGEE. Trimming took off 4 bases at V and 3 bases at J, with 14 bases between the two ends. In nucleotides, the CDR3 is TGTGCCAGCAGCCGGCCCGGGACAATCTACGAGCAGTACTTC. Translating gives CASSRPGTIYEQYF.